This T cell receptor (beta chain) was observed in a study of blood T cell repertoires in COVID-19. Turning to the study itself: Spain, Italy and the United States supplied samples that represented acute and convalescent COVID-19. T cells, B-cell-depleted T cells, or PBMCs supplied cDNA or gDNA.

In the original workflow: Amplification of reference gene primers provided the estimated nucleated cell counts. Repertoires were generated with immunoSEQ multiplex PCR, while TCRdb's copy carries only in-frame clones and drops some. V and J calls plus clone size are reproduced from that table; the DNA served to infer D and trimming. The sample lists approximately 240,000 clones, 80% to 90% occurring once. The CDR3 runs to 16 residues. Germline values: CDR1 LGHDT, CDR2 YNNKEL (reference sequence). Deletions cut 0 bases from V and 8 bases from J, with 17 bases between. This chain links TRBV3-1 (or the pseudogene TRBV3-2) with TRBJ2-1; TRBD1 might be the D (6 bases). The source is a middle-aged woman who had recovered from COVID-19. Sequenced sample: peripheral blood. The CDR3 here is CASSQDQGRPWDEQFF. The CDR3 nucleotides read TGTGCCAGCAGCCAAGATCAGGGGCGACCTTGGGATGAGCAGTTCTTC.